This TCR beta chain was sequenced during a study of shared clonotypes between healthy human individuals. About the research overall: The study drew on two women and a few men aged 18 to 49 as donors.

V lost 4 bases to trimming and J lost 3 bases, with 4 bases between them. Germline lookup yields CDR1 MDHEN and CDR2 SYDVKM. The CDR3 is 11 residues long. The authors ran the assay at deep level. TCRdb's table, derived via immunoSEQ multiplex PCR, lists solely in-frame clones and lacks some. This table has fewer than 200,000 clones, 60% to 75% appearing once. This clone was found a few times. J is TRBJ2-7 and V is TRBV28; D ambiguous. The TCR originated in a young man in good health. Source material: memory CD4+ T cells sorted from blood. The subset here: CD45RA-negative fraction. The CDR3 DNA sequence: TGTGCCAGCAGTTCATTCTACGAGCAGTACTTC. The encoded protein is CASSSFYEQYF.